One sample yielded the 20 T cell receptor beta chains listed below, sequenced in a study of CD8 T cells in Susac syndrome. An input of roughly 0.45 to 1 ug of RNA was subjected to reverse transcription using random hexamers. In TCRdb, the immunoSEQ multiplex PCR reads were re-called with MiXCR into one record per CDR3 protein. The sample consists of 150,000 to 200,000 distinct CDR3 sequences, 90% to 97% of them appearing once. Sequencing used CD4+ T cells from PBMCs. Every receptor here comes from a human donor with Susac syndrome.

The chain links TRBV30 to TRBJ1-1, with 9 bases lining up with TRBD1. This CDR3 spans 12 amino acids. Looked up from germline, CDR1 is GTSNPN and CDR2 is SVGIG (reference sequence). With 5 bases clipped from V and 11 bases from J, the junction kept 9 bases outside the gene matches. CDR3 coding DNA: TGTGCCTGGGGTCCTCAACAGGGGGCGGCTTTCTTT. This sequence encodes CAWGPQQGAAFF.

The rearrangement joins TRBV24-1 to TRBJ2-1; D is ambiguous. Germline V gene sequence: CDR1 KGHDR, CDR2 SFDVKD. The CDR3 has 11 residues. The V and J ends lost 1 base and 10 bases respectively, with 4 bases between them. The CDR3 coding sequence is TGTGCCACCAGTGATTTCAGGGAGCAGTTCTTC. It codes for CATSDFREQFF.

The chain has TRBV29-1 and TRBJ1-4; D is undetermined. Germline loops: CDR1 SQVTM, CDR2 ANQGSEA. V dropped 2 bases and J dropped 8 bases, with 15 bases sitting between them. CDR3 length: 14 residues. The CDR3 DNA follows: TGCAGCGTTGAACCCGGGGAGGGTGGAGAAAAACTGTTTTTT. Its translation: CSVEPGEGGEKLFF.

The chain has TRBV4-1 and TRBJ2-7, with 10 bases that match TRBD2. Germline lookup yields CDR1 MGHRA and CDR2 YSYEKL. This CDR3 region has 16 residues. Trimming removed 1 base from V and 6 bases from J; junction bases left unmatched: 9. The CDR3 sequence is CASSQATLGLAFEQYF. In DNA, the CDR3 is TGCGCCAGCAGCCAAGCCACCCTGGGACTAGCGTTCGAGCAGTACTTC.

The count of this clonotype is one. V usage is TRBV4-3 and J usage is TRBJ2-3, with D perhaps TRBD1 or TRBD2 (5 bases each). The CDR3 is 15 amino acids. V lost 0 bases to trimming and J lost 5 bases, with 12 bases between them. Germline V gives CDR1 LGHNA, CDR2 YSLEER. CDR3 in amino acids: CASSQEGDPRDTQYF. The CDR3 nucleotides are TGCGCCAGCAGCCAAGAGGGGGACCCCCGAGATACGCAGTATTTT.

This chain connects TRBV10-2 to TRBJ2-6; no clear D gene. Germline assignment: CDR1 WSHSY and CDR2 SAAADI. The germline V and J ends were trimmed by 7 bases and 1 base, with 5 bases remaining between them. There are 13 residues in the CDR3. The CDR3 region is CASIASGANVLTF. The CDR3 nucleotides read TGCGCCAGCATAGCTTCTGGGGCCAACGTCCTGACTTTC.

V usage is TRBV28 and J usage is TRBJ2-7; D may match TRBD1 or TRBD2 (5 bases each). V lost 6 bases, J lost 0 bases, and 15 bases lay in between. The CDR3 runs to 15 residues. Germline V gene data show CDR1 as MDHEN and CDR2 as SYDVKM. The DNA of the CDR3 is TGTGCCAGCAGATCCGGGACCCCATACTCCTACGAGCAGTACGTC. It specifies CASRSGTPYSYEQYV.

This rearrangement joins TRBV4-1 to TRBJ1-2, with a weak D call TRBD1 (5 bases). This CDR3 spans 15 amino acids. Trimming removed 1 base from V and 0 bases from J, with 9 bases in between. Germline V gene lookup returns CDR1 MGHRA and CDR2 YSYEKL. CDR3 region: CASSQADRTNYGYTF. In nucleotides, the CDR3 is TGCGCCAGCAGCCAAGCCGACAGAACTAACTATGGCTACACCTTC.

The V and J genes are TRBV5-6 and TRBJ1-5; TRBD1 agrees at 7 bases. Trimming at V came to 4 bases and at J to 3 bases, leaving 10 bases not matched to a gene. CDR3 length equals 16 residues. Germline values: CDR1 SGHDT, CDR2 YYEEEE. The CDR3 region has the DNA TGTGCCAGCAGCCGAGACAGGGCCCAGTTCAATCAGCCCCAGCATTTT. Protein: CASSRDRAQFNQPQHF.

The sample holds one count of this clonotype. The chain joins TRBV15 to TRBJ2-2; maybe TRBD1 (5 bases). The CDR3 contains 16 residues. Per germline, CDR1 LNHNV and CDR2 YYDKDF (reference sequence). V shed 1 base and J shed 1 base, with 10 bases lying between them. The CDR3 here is CATSRGGALNTGELFF. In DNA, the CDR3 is TGTGCCACCAGCAGAGGTGGGGCGCTGAACACCGGGGAGCTGTTTTTT. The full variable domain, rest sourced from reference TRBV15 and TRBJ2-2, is DAMVIQNPRYQVTQFGKPVTLSCSQTLNHNVMYWYQQKSSQAPKLLFHYYDKDFNNEADTPDNFQSRRPNTSFCFLDIRSPGLGDTAMYLCATSRGGALNTGELFFGEGSRLTVL.

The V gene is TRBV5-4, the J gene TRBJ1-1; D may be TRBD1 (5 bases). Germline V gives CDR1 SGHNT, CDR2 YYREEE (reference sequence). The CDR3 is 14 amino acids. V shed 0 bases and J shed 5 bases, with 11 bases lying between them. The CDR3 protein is CASSLGGVGTEAFF. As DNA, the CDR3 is TGTGCCAGCAGCTTGGGGGGGGTTGGAACTGAAGCTTTCTTT. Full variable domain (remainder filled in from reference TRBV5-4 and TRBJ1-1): ETGVTQSPTHLIKTRGQQVTLRCSSQSGHNTVSWYQQALGQGPQFIFQYYREEENGRGNFPPRFSGLQFPNYSSELNVNALELDDSALYLCASSLGGVGTEAFFGQGTRLTVV.

The CDR3, as DNA: TGTGCCAGCAGTTTAGGCCGACGGAGCTCCTACAATGAGCAGTTCTTC. This sequence encodes CASSLGRRSSYNEQFF. The chain has TRBV12-3 or TRBV12-4 and TRBJ2-1; the D is unclear. V was clipped by 1 base and J by 0 bases, with 10 bases between them. This CDR3 spans 16 amino acids.

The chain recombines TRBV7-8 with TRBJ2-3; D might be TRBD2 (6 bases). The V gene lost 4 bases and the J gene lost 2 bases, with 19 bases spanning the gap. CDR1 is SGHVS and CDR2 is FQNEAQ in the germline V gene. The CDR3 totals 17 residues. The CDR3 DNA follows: TGTGCCAGCAGCTCGACCCGGGACTTCAAGCCCACAGATACGCAGTATTTT. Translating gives CASSSTRDFKPTDTQYF. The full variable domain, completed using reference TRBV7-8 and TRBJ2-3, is GAGVSQSPRYKVAKRGQDVALRCDPISGHVSLFWYQQALGQGPEFLTYFQNEAQLDKSGLPSDRFFAERPEGSVSTLKIQRTQQEDSAVYLCASSSTRDFKPTDTQYFGPGTRLTVL.

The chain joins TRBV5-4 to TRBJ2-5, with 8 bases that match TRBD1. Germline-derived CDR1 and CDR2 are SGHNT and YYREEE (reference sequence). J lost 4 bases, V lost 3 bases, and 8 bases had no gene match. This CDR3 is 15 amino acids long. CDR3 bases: TGTGCCAGCAGCTCAGACAGGGGTCTTGCAGAGACCCAGTACTTC. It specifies CASSSDRGLAETQYF.

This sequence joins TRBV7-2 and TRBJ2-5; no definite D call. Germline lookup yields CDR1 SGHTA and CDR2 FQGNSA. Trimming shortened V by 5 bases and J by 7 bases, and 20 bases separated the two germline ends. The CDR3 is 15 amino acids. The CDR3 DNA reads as TGTGCCAGCAGCCCGAAAGGCCCGATCTTCGCGACCCAGTACTTC. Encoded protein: CASSPKGPIFATQYF. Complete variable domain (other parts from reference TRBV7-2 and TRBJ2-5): GAGVSQSPSNKVTEKGKDVELRCDPISGHTALYWYRQSLGQGLEFLIYFQGNSAPDKSGLPSDRFSAERTGGSVSTLTIQRTQQEDSAVYLCASSPKGPIFATQYFGPGTRLLVL.

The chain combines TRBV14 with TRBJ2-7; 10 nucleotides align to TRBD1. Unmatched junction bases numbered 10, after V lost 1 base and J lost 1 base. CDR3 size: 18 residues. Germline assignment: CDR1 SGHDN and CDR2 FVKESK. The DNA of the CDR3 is TGTGCCAGCAGCCAAGGCCGGGACAGGGGTTCAAGGTCCTACGAGCAGTACTTC. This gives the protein CASSQGRDRGSRSYEQYF.

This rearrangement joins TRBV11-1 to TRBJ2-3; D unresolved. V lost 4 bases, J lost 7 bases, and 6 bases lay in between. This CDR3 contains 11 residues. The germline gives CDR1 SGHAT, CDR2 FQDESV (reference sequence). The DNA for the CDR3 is TGTGCCAGCAGCTCCAGCTATACGCAGTATTTT. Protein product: CASSSSYTQYF.

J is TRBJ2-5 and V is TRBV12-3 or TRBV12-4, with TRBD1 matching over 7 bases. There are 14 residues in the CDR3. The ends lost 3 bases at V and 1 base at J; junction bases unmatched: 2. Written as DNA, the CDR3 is TGTGCCAGCAGTTTGGGACAGTTCCAAGAGACCCAGTACTTC. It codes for CASSLGQFQETQYF.

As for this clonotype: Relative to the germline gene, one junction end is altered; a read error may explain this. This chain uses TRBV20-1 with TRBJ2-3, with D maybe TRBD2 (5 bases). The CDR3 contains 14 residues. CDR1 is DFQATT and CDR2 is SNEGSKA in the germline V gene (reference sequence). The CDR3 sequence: CGPNRSGMTDTQYF. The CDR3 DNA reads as TGTGGGCCCAACCGGAGCGGAATGACAGATACGCAGTATTTT.

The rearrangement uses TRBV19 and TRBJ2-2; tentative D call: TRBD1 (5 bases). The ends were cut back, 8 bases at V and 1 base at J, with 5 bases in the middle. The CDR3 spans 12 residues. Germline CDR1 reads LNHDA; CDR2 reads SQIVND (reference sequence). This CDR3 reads CASDRNTGELFF. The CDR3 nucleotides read TGTGCCAGTGACAGGAACACCGGGGAGCTGTTTTTT.